The rows below give T cell receptor beta chains drawn from one sample of a study of shared clonotypes between healthy human individuals. The protocol was immunoSEQ multiplex PCR, while the TCRdb copy is restricted to in-frame clones and leaves out a portion. The sample holds 2 million to 2.5 million clones; around 90% are singletons and the top ten take about 0.36%. Material: naive CD4+ T cells from PBMCs. All receptors come from a man between 18 and 29 years old in good health. Some clones in this sample may be carry-over from other donors' samples. CDR3s include the opening cysteine and the closing phenylalanine or tryptophan. D genes are given only for firm matches. Clone size appears in some rows only: once, few, many, or a class for an expanded clone.

cdr3_aa: CASSLFVQDLVGNQPQHF; cdr3_nt: TGTGCCAGCAGCTTGTTCGTCCAGGACCTTGTTGGCAATCAGCCCCAGCATTTT; v_call: TRBV5-5; clone_size: -; d_call: -; j_call: TRBJ1-5
cdr3_aa: CSARLYTEAFF; cdr3_nt: TGCAGTGCTAGACTTTACACTGAAGCTTTCTTT; v_call: TRBV20-1; clone_size: -; d_call: -; j_call: TRBJ1-1
cdr3_aa: CSARSKETQYF; cdr3_nt: TGCAGTGCTAGGTCTAAAGAGACCCAGTACTTC; v_call: TRBV20-1; clone_size: -; d_call: -; j_call: TRBJ2-5
cdr3_aa: CASSYGAGGVYEQYF; cdr3_nt: TGCGCCAGCAGCTATGGGGCGGGGGGCGTCTACGAGCAGTACTTC; v_call: TRBV5-1; clone_size: -; d_call: TRBD2; j_call: TRBJ2-7
cdr3_aa: CASSPGRPEFNEQFF; cdr3_nt: TGTGCCAGCAGCCCGGGGAGGCCAGAATTCAATGAGCAGTTCTTC; v_call: TRBV7-2; clone_size: once; d_call: -; j_call: TRBJ2-1
cdr3_aa: CASREELVYNEQFF; cdr3_nt: TGTGCCAGCAGGGAAGAACTAGTTTACAATGAGCAGTTCTTC; v_call: TRBV2; clone_size: -; d_call: -; j_call: TRBJ2-1
cdr3_aa: CASSLLATGRGTEAFF; cdr3_nt: TGTGCCAGCAGTTTATTGGCTACAGGGCGGGGGACTGAAGCTTTCTTT; v_call: TRBV27; clone_size: -; d_call: -; j_call: TRBJ1-1
cdr3_aa: CASSTRQGAQNTEAFF; cdr3_nt: TGTGCCAGTAGTACCCGACAGGGGGCTCAGAACACTGAAGCTTTCTTT; v_call: TRBV19; clone_size: -; d_call: TRBD1; j_call: TRBJ1-1
cdr3_aa: CSSRRGTLMETQYF; cdr3_nt: TGCAGCTCTAGACGTGGGACATTGATGGAGACCCAGTACTTC; v_call: TRBV29-1; clone_size: -; d_call: -; j_call: TRBJ2-5
cdr3_aa: CASSAGGLAATQETQYF; cdr3_nt: TGCGCCAGCAGCGCCGGGGGACTAGCGGCAACCCAAGAGACCCAGTACTTC; v_call: TRBV5-1; clone_size: -; d_call: TRBD2; j_call: TRBJ2-5
cdr3_aa: CASSWGPANEQFF; cdr3_nt: TGTGCCAGCAGCTGGGGCCCGGCTAATGAGCAGTTCTTC; v_call: TRBV11-2; clone_size: once; d_call: -; j_call: TRBJ2-1
cdr3_aa: CATSRDPYEPQHF; cdr3_nt: TGTGCCACCAGCAGAGACCCTTACGAGCCCCAGCATTTT; v_call: TRBV15; clone_size: -; d_call: -; j_call: TRBJ1-5
cdr3_aa: CASSMGTSGRDHEQFF; cdr3_nt: TGCGCCAGCAGCATGGGGACTAGCGGGAGGGATCATGAGCAGTTCTTC; v_call: TRBV5-1; clone_size: -; d_call: TRBD2; j_call: TRBJ2-1
cdr3_aa: CASSVDPYTGVNGYTF; cdr3_nt: TGTGCCAGCAGCGTAGATCCATATACAGGGGTGAATGGCTACACCTTC; v_call: TRBV9; clone_size: -; d_call: TRBD1; j_call: TRBJ1-2
cdr3_aa: CASSLRQGAGANVLTF; cdr3_nt: TGTGCCAGCAGCTTGAGACAGGGAGCTGGGGCCAACGTCCTGACTTTC; v_call: TRBV7-3; clone_size: -; d_call: TRBD1; j_call: TRBJ2-6
cdr3_aa: CSARDKGIQYF; cdr3_nt: TGCAGTGCTAGAGATAAGGGCATTCAGTACTTC; v_call: TRBV20-1; clone_size: -; d_call: -; j_call: TRBJ2-4
cdr3_aa: CASSEGGAGDTQYF; cdr3_nt: TGTGCCAGCAGTGAGGGCGGGGCGGGGGATACGCAGTATTTT; v_call: TRBV28; clone_size: -; d_call: -; j_call: TRBJ2-3
cdr3_aa: CASSVLGAEETQYF; cdr3_nt: TGTGCCAGCAGCGTATTAGGGGCCGAAGAGACCCAGTACTTC; v_call: TRBV9; clone_size: -; d_call: -; j_call: TRBJ2-5
cdr3_aa: CASSPGTSGRYNEQFF; cdr3_nt: TGTGCCAGCAGCCCTGGGACTAGCGGGAGGTACAATGAGCAGTTCTTC; v_call: TRBV5-4; clone_size: -; d_call: TRBD2; j_call: TRBJ2-1
cdr3_aa: CAAGGLAGFRNEQFF; cdr3_nt: TGTGCCGCCGGGGGGCTAGCGGGATTTCGGAATGAGCAGTTCTTC; v_call: TRBV5-4; clone_size: -; d_call: TRBD2; j_call: TRBJ2-1
cdr3_aa: CASRQTGSGELFF; cdr3_nt: TGTGCCAGCAGACAGACAGGGTCCGGGGAGCTGTTTTTT; v_call: TRBV28; clone_size: -; d_call: TRBD1; j_call: TRBJ2-2
cdr3_aa: CASSEGGQGETQYF; cdr3_nt: TGCGCCAGCAGTGAGGGCGGGCAGGGTGAGACCCAGTACTTC; v_call: TRBV10-1; clone_size: -; d_call: -; j_call: TRBJ2-5
cdr3_aa: CAWSLDREVQPQHF; cdr3_nt: TGTGCCTGGAGTTTGGACAGGGAGGTTCAGCCCCAGCATTTT; v_call: TRBV30; clone_size: -; d_call: TRBD1; j_call: TRBJ1-5
cdr3_aa: CASSPTAVYEQYF; cdr3_nt: TGTGCCAGCAGCCCCACGGCAGTCTACGAGCAGTACTTC; v_call: TRBV11-2; clone_size: -; d_call: -; j_call: TRBJ2-7
cdr3_aa: CASSTRAGKITDTQYF; cdr3_nt: TGTGCCAGCAGCACCCGGGCAGGGAAAATTACAGATACGCAGTATTTT; v_call: TRBV2; clone_size: -; d_call: -; j_call: TRBJ2-3
cdr3_aa: CSVETGSGNTIYF; cdr3_nt: TGCAGCGTTGAAACCGGCTCTGGAAACACCATATATTTT; v_call: TRBV29-1; clone_size: -; d_call: -; j_call: TRBJ1-3
cdr3_aa: CAWSPIALNTEAFF; cdr3_nt: TGTGCCTGGTCTCCTATTGCACTGAACACTGAAGCTTTCTTT; v_call: TRBV30; clone_size: -; d_call: -; j_call: TRBJ1-1
cdr3_aa: CASSLWASGRAGEQYF; cdr3_nt: TGTGCCAGCAGCTTATGGGCTAGCGGGAGGGCCGGCGAGCAGTACTTC; v_call: TRBV7-8; clone_size: -; d_call: TRBD2; j_call: TRBJ2-7
cdr3_aa: CASSEDIFLQEDGYTF; cdr3_nt: TGTGCCAGCAGTGAAGATATATTCCTCCAGGAGGACGGCTACACCTTC; v_call: TRBV6-1; clone_size: few; d_call: -; j_call: TRBJ1-2
cdr3_aa: CASSLASDTQGFYEQYF; cdr3_nt: TGTGCCAGCAGCTTAGCGTCAGACACACAGGGTTTCTACGAGCAGTACTTC; v_call: TRBV7-6; clone_size: once; d_call: -; j_call: TRBJ2-7
cdr3_aa: CASSQPTGGGGANVLTF; cdr3_nt: TGCGCCAGCAGCCAACCGACAGGGGGTGGTGGGGCCAACGTCCTGACTTTC; v_call: TRBV4-1; clone_size: -; d_call: TRBD1; j_call: TRBJ2-6
cdr3_aa: CASSLGKGYNEQFF; cdr3_nt: TGTGCCAGCAGCTTAGGAAAGGGATACAATGAGCAGTTCTTC; v_call: TRBV7-6; clone_size: -; d_call: -; j_call: TRBJ2-1
cdr3_aa: CASRRLRDGTYEQYF; cdr3_nt: TGTGCCAGCAGAAGACTCAGGGACGGAACCTACGAGCAGTACTTC; v_call: TRBV6-6; clone_size: -; d_call: -; j_call: TRBJ2-7
cdr3_aa: CASSQAGDGNYGYTF; cdr3_nt: TGTGCCAGCAGCCAGGCAGGGGATGGGAACTATGGCTACACCTTC; v_call: TRBV4-2; clone_size: -; d_call: -; j_call: TRBJ1-2
cdr3_aa: CAISPFLDSGNTIYF; cdr3_nt: TGTGCCATCAGTCCTTTTTTAGACTCTGGAAACACCATATATTTT; v_call: TRBV10-3; clone_size: -; d_call: -; j_call: TRBJ1-3
cdr3_aa: CASSFGGTSGSYEQYF; cdr3_nt: TGTGCCAGCAGCTTTGGGGGGACTAGCGGGAGCTACGAGCAGTACTTC; v_call: TRBV5-6; clone_size: -; d_call: TRBD2; j_call: TRBJ2-7
cdr3_aa: CASSQGRQPQHF; cdr3_nt: TGTGCCAGCAGCCAGGGCAGGCAGCCCCAGCATTTT; v_call: TRBV28; clone_size: -; d_call: -; j_call: TRBJ1-5
cdr3_aa: CASSFEGNTEAFF; cdr3_nt: TGTGCCAGCAGCTTTGAGGGCAACACTGAAGCTTTCTTT; v_call: TRBV5-6; clone_size: -; d_call: -; j_call: TRBJ1-1
cdr3_aa: CASSLGPRDRRYGYTF; cdr3_nt: TGCGCCAGCAGCTTGGGGCCCCGGGACAGGCGTTATGGCTACACCTTC; v_call: TRBV5-1; clone_size: -; d_call: TRBD1; j_call: TRBJ1-2
cdr3_aa: CASTPLDVGKAEAFF; cdr3_nt: TGTGCCAGCACCCCGCTCGATGTTGGGAAGGCTGAAGCTTTCTTT; v_call: TRBV6-5; clone_size: -; d_call: -; j_call: TRBJ1-1
cdr3_aa: CASSLAGGINYGYTF; cdr3_nt: TGTGCCAGCAGCTTAGCGGGTGGGATTAACTATGGCTACACCTTC; v_call: TRBV7-9; clone_size: once; d_call: -; j_call: TRBJ1-2
cdr3_aa: CASSASGGGTDTQYF; cdr3_nt: TGTGCCAGCAGCGCTAGCGGTGGAGGCACAGATACGCAGTATTTT; v_call: TRBV7-9; clone_size: -; d_call: TRBD2; j_call: TRBJ2-3
cdr3_aa: CASSGGFSNQPQHF; cdr3_nt: TGTGCCAGCAGCGGAGGGTTTAGCAATCAGCCCCAGCATTTT; v_call: TRBV28; clone_size: -; d_call: -; j_call: TRBJ1-5
cdr3_aa: CASSLHILEGTGELFF; cdr3_nt: TGCGCCAGCAGCCTCCACATCCTCGAGGGGACCGGGGAGCTGTTTTTT; v_call: TRBV4-3; clone_size: -; d_call: -; j_call: TRBJ2-2
cdr3_aa: CASSPRGDGSYGYTF; cdr3_nt: TGTGCCAGCAGCCCCAGAGGGGACGGTAGCTATGGCTACACCTTC; v_call: TRBV9; clone_size: -; d_call: -; j_call: TRBJ1-2
cdr3_aa: CAWTRGGSGSLDF; cdr3_nt: TGTGCCTGGACCCGGGGGGGTAGCGGGAGTCTCGACTTC; v_call: TRBV30; clone_size: -; d_call: TRBD2; j_call: TRBJ2-7
cdr3_aa: CASSLSSRNTIYF; cdr3_nt: TGTGCCAGCAGTTTGAGCAGTCGAAACACCATATATTTT; v_call: TRBV28; clone_size: -; d_call: -; j_call: TRBJ1-3
cdr3_aa: CASSSGAGSMYEQYF; cdr3_nt: TGTGCCAGCAGCTCGGGGGCAGGTAGTATGTACGAGCAGTACTTC; v_call: TRBV5-4; clone_size: -; d_call: -; j_call: TRBJ2-7
cdr3_aa: CASSFRDRALANYGYTF; cdr3_nt: TGTGCCAGCAGTTTCCGGGACAGGGCCCTAGCTAACTATGGCTACACCTTC; v_call: TRBV27; clone_size: -; d_call: TRBD1; j_call: TRBJ1-2
cdr3_aa: CASSGYEQYF; cdr3_nt: TGTGCCAGCAGCGGTTACGAGCAGTACTTC; v_call: TRBV9; clone_size: -; d_call: -; j_call: TRBJ2-7
cdr3_aa: CASSLSGQRNTIYF; cdr3_nt: TGTGCCAGCAGCTTATCGGGACAGAGAAACACCATATATTTT; v_call: TRBV7-2; clone_size: once; d_call: TRBD1; j_call: TRBJ1-3
cdr3_aa: CASSPVGRSNEKLFF; cdr3_nt: TGCGCCAGCAGCCCGGTGGGCAGATCTAATGAAAAACTGTTTTTT; v_call: TRBV5-1; clone_size: -; d_call: -; j_call: TRBJ1-4
cdr3_aa: CASSLGQGGAAFF; cdr3_nt: TGCGCCAGCAGCTTGGGACAGGGAGGTGCGGCTTTCTTT; v_call: TRBV5-1; clone_size: few; d_call: TRBD1; j_call: TRBJ1-1
cdr3_aa: CASSASAATGLTSGYRQQYF; cdr3_nt: TGTGCCAGTAGTGCCTCCGCCGCGACGGGACTAACTAGCGGGTACCGACAGCAGTACTTC; v_call: TRBV19; clone_size: -; d_call: TRBD2; j_call: TRBJ2-7